The clone carrying this T cell receptor beta chain was seen a handful of times. This record comes from a study of blood T cells in healthy people across ages. There are 15 residues in the CDR3. J gave up 8 bases and V 5 bases, and 12 bases lay outside the gene matches. CDR1 is SGHAT and CDR2 is FQNNGV in the germline V gene. For the second PCR, which ran for roughly 7 to 11 cycles, a sample-barcoded 5' primer and a J-beta primer mix were used. With 12 random nucleotides, a template-switch adaptor tagged each individual cDNA molecule. Each single sample gave us at least 2.5 million CDR3-containing paired-end reads. TCRdb re-called the 5' RACE reads with MiXCR, one entry per CDR3 protein. The table records 720,000 or so distinct CDR3 sequences, around two fifths of them present only once.

The sequence was obtained from an older man in good health. V gene TRBV11-2 combines with J gene TRBJ1-2, with 9 nucleotides matching TRBD1. The sample taken for sequencing was blood. The CDR3 loop is CASSADRGAGRGYTF. As DNA, the CDR3 is TGTGCCAGCAGCGCCGACAGGGGGGCCGGACGAGGCTACACCTTC.